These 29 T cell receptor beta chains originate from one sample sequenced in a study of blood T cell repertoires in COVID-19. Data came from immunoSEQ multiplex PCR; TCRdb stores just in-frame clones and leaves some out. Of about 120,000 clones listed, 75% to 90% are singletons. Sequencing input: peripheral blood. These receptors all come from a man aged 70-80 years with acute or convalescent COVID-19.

CDR3 nucleotides: TGTGCCAGCTGGGGGGCAGGGGGCGCGGAGACCCAGTACTTC. The encoded protein is CASWGAGGAETQYF. The rearrangement joins TRBV28 to TRBJ2-5, with 8 bases that match TRBD1. The CDR3 consists of 14 residues. From germline, CDR1 is MDHEN and CDR2 SYDVKM. After removal of 8 bases from V and 5 bases from J, the junction contained 10 bases not matched to a gene. Together with reference TRBV28 and TRBJ2-5, the CDR3 gives the full variable domain: DVKVTQSSRYLVKRTGEKVFLECVQDMDHENMFWYRQDPGLGLRLIYFSYDVKMKEKGDIPEGYSVSREKKERFSLILESASTNQTSMYLCASWGAGGAETQYFGPGTRLLVL.

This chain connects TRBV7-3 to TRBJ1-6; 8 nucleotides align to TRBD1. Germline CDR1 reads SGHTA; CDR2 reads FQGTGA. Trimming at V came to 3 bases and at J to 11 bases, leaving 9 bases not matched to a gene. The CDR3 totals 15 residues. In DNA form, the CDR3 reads TGTGCCAGCAGCTTCGGACAGGGCATAAGGACACCCCTCCACTTT. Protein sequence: CASSFGQGIRTPLHF.

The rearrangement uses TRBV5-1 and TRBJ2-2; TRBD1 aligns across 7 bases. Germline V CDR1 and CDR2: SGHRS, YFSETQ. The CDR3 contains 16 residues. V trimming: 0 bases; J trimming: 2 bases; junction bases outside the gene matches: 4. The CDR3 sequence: CASSLGDRLNTGELFF. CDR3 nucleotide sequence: TGCGCCAGCAGCTTGGGGGACAGACTTAACACCGGGGAGCTGTTTTTT. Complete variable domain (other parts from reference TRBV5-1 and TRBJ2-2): KAGVTQTPRYLIKTRGQQVTLSCSPISGHRSVSWYQQTPGQGLQFLFEYFSETQRNKGNFPGRFSGRQFSNSRSEMNVSTLELGDSALYLCASSLGDRLNTGELFFGEGSRLTVL.

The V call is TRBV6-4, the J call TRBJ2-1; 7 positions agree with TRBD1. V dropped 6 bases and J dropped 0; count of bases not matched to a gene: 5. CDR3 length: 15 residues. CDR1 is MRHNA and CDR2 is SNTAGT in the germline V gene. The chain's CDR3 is CASSPRDSSYNEQFF. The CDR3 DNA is TGTGCCAGCAGCCCCCGGGACAGCTCCTACAATGAGCAGTTCTTC.

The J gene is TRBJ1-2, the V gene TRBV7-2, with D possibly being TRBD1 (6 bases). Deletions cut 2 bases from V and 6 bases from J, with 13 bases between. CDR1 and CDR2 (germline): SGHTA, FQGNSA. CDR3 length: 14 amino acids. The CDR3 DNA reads TGTGCCAGCAGCTTACGTCGGGGGGCTGATGGCTACACCTTC. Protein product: CASSLRRGADGYTF.

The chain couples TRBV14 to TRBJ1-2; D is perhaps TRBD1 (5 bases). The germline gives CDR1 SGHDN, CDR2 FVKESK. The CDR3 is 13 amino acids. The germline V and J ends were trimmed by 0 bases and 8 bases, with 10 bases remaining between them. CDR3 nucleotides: TGTGCCAGCAGCCAAGACGCCCAGGGAGGCTACACCTTC. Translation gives CASSQDAQGGYTF.

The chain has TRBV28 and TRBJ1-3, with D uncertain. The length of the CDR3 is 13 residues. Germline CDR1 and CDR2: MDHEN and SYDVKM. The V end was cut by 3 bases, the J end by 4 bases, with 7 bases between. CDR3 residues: CASSFGRGNTIYF. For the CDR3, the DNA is TGTGCCAGCAGTTTTGGTCGGGGAAACACCATATATTTT.

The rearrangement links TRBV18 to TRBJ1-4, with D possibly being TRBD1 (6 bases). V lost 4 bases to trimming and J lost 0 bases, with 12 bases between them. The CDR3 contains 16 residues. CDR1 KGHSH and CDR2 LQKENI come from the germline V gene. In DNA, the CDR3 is TGTGCCAGCTCACAAAACAGGGTTGCAACTAATGAAAAACTGTTTTTT. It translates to CASSQNRVATNEKLFF.

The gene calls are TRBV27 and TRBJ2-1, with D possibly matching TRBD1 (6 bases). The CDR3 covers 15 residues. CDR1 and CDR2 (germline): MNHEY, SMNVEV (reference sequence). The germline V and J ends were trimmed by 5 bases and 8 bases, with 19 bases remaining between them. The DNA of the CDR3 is TGTGCCAGCAGTGGAGGACAGAATTTTAGAGATGAGCAGTTCTTC. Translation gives CASSGGQNFRDEQFF.

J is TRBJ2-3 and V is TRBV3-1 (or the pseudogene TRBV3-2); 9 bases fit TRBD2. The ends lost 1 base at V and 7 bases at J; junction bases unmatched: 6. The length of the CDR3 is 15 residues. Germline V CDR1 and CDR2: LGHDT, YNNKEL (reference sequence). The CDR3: CASSQALAGSYTQYF. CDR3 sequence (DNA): TGTGCCAGCAGCCAAGCCCTAGCGGGATCTTATACGCAGTATTTT.

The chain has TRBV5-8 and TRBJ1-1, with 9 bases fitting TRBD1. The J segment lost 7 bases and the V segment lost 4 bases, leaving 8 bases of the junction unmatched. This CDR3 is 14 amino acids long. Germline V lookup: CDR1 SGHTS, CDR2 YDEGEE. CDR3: CASSTTGTGSEAFF. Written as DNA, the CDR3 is TGTGCCAGCAGCACAACCGGGACAGGGAGTGAAGCTTTCTTT.

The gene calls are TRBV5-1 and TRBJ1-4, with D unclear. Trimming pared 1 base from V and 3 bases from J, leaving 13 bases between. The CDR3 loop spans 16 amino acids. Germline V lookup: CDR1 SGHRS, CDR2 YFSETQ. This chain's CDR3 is CASSLRTGSPNEKLFF. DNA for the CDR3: TGCGCCAGCAGCTTGAGGACGGGGAGCCCTAATGAAAAACTGTTTTTT.

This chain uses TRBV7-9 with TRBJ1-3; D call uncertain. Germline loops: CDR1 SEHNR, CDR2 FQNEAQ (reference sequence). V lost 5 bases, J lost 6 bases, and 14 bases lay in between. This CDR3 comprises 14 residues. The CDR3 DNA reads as TGTGCCAGCAGCCTACCAGGATATCCAAACACCATATATTTT. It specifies CASSLPGYPNTIYF.

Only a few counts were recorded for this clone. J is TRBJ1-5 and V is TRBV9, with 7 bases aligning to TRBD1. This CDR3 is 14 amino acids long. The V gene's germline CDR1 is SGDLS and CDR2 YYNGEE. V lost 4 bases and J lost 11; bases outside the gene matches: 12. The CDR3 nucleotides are TGTGCCAGCAGCCCTGGGACAGACAAAGGGACCCAGCATTTT. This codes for CASSPGTDKGTQHF.

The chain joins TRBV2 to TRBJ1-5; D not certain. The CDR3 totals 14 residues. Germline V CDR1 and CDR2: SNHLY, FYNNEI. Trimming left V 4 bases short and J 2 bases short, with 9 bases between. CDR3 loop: CASSGWLGNQPQHF. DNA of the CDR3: TGTGCCAGCAGTGGATGGCTGGGCAATCAGCCCCAGCATTTT.

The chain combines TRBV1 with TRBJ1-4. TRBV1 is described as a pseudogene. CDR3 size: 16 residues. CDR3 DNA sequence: TGCACCAGCAGCCAAATCTCCCCCCGGGAGGGGGAAAAACTGTTTTTT. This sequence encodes CTSSQISPREGEKLFF.

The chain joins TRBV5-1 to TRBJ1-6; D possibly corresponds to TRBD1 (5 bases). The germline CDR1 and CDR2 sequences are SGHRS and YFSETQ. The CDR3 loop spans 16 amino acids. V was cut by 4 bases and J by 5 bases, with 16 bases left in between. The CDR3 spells CASSPELTADNSPLHF. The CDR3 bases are TGCGCCAGCAGCCCAGAATTGACAGCAGATAATTCACCCCTCCACTTT.

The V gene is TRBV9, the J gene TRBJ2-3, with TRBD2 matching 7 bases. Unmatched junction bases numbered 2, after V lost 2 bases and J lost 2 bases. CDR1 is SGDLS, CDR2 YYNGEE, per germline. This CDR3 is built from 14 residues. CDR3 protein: CASSVGTNTDTQYF. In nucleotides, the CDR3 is TGTGCCAGCAGCGTCGGGACTAACACAGATACGCAGTATTTT.

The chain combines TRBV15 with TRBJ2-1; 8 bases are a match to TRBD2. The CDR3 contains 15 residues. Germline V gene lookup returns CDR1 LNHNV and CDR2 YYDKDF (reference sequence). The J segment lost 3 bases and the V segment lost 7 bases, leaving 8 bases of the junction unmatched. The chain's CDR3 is CATTRGAGDYNEQFF. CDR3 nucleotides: TGTGCCACCACTAGAGGAGCGGGGGACTACAATGAGCAGTTCTTC.

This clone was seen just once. The CDR3 coding sequence is TGTGCCAGCAGCCCCACCGGGACAGCTCGCTATGGCTACACCTTC. Translation: CASSPTGTARYGYTF. The gene calls are TRBV7-3 and TRBJ1-2; the match to TRBD1 covers 7 bases. J gave up 4 bases and V 5 bases, and 10 bases lay outside the gene matches. CDR1 is SGHTA and CDR2 is FQGTGA in the germline V gene. The CDR3 consists of 15 residues.

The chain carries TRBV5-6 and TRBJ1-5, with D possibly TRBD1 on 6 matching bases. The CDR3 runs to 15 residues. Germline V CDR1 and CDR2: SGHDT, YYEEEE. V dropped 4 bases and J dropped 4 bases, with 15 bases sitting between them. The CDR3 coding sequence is TGTGCCAGCAGCAAGCTCGGGACACTTAATCAGCCCCAGCATTTT. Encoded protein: CASSKLGTLNQPQHF. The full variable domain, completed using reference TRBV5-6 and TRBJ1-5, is DAGVTQSPTHLIKTRGQQVTLRCSPKSGHDTVSWYQQALGQGPQFIFQYYEEEERQRGNFPDRFSGHQFPNYSSELNVNALLLGDSALYLCASSKLGTLNQPQHFGDGTRLSIL.

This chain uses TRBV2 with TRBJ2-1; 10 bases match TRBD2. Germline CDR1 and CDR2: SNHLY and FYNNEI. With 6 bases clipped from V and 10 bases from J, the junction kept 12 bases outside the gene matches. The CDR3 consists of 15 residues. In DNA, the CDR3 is TGTGCCAGCAGGGGAACTAGCGGGGCTGTCGGGGAGCAGTTCTTC. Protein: CASRGTSGAVGEQFF.

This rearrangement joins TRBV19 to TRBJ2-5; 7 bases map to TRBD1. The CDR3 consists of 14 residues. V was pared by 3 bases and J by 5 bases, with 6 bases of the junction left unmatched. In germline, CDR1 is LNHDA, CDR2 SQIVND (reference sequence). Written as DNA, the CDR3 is TGTGCCAGTAGTATCGACAGGGTTAGTGAGACCCAGTACTTC. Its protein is CASSIDRVSETQYF.

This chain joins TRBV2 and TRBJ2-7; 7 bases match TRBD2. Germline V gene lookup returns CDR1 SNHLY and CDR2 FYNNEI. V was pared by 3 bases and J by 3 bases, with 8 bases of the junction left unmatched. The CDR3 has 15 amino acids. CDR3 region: CASSEGQPGGYEQYF. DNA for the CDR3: TGTGCCAGCAGTGAGGGGCAGCCGGGGGGCTACGAGCAGTACTTC.

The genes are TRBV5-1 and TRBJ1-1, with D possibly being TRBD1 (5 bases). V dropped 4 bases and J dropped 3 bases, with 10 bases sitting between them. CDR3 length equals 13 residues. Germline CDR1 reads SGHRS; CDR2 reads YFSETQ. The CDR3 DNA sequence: TGCGCCAGCAGCCAGGGTCCCGACACTGAAGCTTTCTTT. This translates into CASSQGPDTEAFF.

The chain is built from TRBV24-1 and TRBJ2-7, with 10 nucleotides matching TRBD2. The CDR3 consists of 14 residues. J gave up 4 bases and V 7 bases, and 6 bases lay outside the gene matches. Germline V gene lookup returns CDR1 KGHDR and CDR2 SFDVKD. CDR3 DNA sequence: TGTGCCACCAGCTCTAGCGGGAGTAGATACGAGCAGTACTTC. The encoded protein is CATSSSGSRYEQYF.

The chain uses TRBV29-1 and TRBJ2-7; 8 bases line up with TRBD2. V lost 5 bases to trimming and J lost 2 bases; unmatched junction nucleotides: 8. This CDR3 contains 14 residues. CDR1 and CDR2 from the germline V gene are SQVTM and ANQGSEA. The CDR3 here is CSVYTGTSAYEQYF. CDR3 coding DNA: TGCAGCGTTTACACCGGGACTAGTGCCTACGAGCAGTACTTC.

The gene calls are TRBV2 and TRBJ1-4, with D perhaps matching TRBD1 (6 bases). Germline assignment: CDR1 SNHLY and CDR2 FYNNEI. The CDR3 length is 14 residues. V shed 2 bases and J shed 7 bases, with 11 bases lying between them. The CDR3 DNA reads TGTGCCAGCAGTGAAACAGGGAGAGGTGAAAAACTGTTTTTT. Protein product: CASSETGRGEKLFF.

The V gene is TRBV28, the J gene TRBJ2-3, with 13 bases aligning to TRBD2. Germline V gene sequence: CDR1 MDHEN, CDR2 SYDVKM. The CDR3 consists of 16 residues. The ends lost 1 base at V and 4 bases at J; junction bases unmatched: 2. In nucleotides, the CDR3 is TGTGCCAGCAGTTTATTGGGACTAGCGGGACCAGATACGCAGTATTTT. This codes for CASSLLGLAGPDTQYF. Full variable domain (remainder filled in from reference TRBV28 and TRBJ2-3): DVKVTQSSRYLVKRTGEKVFLECVQDMDHENMFWYRQDPGLGLRLIYFSYDVKMKEKGDIPEGYSVSREKKERFSLILESASTNQTSMYLCASSLLGLAGPDTQYFGPGTRLTVL.